The 3 T cell receptor beta chains below were found in one sample sequenced in a study of blood T cell repertoires in COVID-19. Data came from immunoSEQ multiplex PCR; TCRdb stores just in-frame clones and leaves some out. The sample has under 300,000 clones; roughly nine tenths are singletons. The sequenced material came from peripheral blood. Every receptor here comes from a man aged 50-59 years with acute or convalescent COVID-19.

The chain is built from TRBV5-4 and TRBJ1-1; no definite D call. The CDR3 spans 14 residues. CDR1 SGHNT and CDR2 YYREEE come from the germline V gene (reference sequence). V gave up 4 bases and J gave up 2 bases, with 12 bases separating them. CDR3 sequence: CASSPGLSNTEAFF. The DNA for the CDR3 is TGTGCCAGCAGCCCCGGACTATCCAACACTGAAGCTTTCTTT.

The rearrangement joins TRBV10-1 to TRBJ2-5; 12 nucleotides match TRBD2. V was clipped by 3 bases and J by 7 bases; unmatched bases: 9. This CDR3 contains 16 residues. The germline CDR1 and CDR2 sequences are WNHNN and SYGVQD (reference sequence). Here the CDR3 reads CASSDATSGGLGTQYF. The DNA of the CDR3 is TGCGCCAGCAGTGACGCGACTAGCGGGGGACTAGGGACCCAGTACTTC.

This sequence joins TRBV6-5 and TRBJ2-1; 8 bases map to TRBD2. Trimming at V came to 7 bases and at J to 2 bases, leaving 7 bases not matched to a gene. CDR1 is MNHEY and CDR2 is SVGAGI in the germline V gene. The CDR3 runs to 15 residues. The CDR3 region is CASIQAGATYNEQFF. In DNA, the CDR3 is TGTGCCAGCATACAAGCGGGGGCAACCTACAATGAGCAGTTCTTC.